These 30 T cell receptor beta chains were all obtained from the same sample, sequenced in a study of blood T cell repertoires in COVID-19. Clones were sequenced by immunoSEQ multiplex PCR, and TCRdb holds only the in-frame ones, with some missing. The sample gives 250,000 to 300,000 clones, 86% of which show up once; around 12% is in the top ten. The sample consisted of peripheral blood. The source is a woman in her 30s with COVID-19, enrolled during active disease.

The chain combines TRBV11-2 with TRBJ1-1, with D perhaps TRBD1 (5 bases). The CDR3 has 13 residues. Trimming removed 7 bases from V and 1 base from J, with 10 bases in between. Germline-derived CDR1 and CDR2 are SGHAT and FQNNGV. DNA of the CDR3: TGTGCCAGCACGACAGTCCGGAACACTGAAGCTTTCTTT. This translates into CASTTVRNTEAFF.

The gene calls are TRBV6-6 and TRBJ1-2; D possibly corresponds to TRBD1 (5 bases). Germline lookup yields CDR1 MNHNY and CDR2 SVGAGI (reference sequence). This CDR3 region has 14 residues. Trimming removed 7 bases from V and 4 bases from J, with 16 bases in between. The CDR3 spells CASTPGEGSYGYTF. Written as DNA, the CDR3 is TGTGCCAGCACCCCGGGGGAGGGGTCCTATGGCTACACCTTC.

The genes are TRBV15 and TRBJ1-3, with a weak D call TRBD1 (5 bases). Germline V lookup: CDR1 LNHNV, CDR2 YYDKDF (reference sequence). V was clipped by 2 bases and J by 8 bases, with 16 bases between them. The CDR3 spans 15 residues. The CDR3 sequence: CATSRPVAGGDTIYF. CDR3 DNA sequence: TGTGCCACCAGCAGACCTGTGGCTGGAGGGGACACCATATATTTT.

The chain couples TRBV19 to TRBJ2-7; a weak D match, TRBD1 (6 bases). Germline CDR1 and CDR2: LNHDA and SQIVND (reference sequence). The germline V and J ends were trimmed by 5 bases and 4 bases, with 15 bases remaining between them. The CDR3 extends over 14 amino acids. CDR3 amino acids: CASSPWGLNYEQYF. The CDR3 nucleotides are TGTGCCAGTAGTCCGTGGGGGCTGAATTACGAGCAGTACTTC.

As concerns this clone: The same CDR3 also results from other DNA sequences found in this sample. The chain joins TRBV5-1 to TRBJ1-5; 7 positions match TRBD1. CDR1 and CDR2 (germline): SGHRS, YFSETQ. V lost 0 bases and J lost 4; bases outside the gene matches: 1. The CDR3 covers 14 residues. This CDR3 is CASSLEQGNQPQHF. The CDR3 region has the DNA TGCGCCAGCAGCTTGGAACAGGGGAATCAGCCCCAGCATTTT.

The chain employs TRBV11-3 and TRBJ2-1, with D tentatively TRBD2 (5 bases). Trimming left V 0 bases short and J 12 bases short, with 12 bases between. This CDR3 contains 13 residues. Germline-derived CDR1 and CDR2 are SGHNT and YENEEA. The CDR3 is CASSLDEGHRQFF. The CDR3 nucleotides are TGTGCCAGCAGCTTAGATGAGGGTCACCGGCAGTTCTTC.

The chain links TRBV19 to TRBJ2-7, with unresolved D. Trimming removed 6 bases at V and 7 bases at J, with 25 bases between. Per the germline V gene, CDR1 is LNHDA and CDR2 is SQIVND (reference sequence). The CDR3 sequence is 16 residues long. CDR3 sequence (DNA): TGTGCCAGTAGCTGCCTGGCGGCATACCTACGGAGAGAGCAGTACTTC. Translated, it gives CASSCLAAYLRREQYF.

This clone was detected only once. The DNA of the CDR3 is TGCGCCAGCAGCTTGGAAAGGGGAGGAACTAATGAAAAACTGTTTTTT. This gives the protein CASSLERGGTNEKLFF. The J gene is TRBJ1-4, the V gene TRBV5-1; a possible D gene is TRBD1 (5 bases). The germline V gene encodes CDR1 SGHRS and CDR2 YFSETQ. Trimming shortened V by 0 bases and J by 1 base, and 10 bases separated the two germline ends. This CDR3 has 16 residues.

V gene TRBV5-1 combines with J gene TRBJ2-2, with unresolved D. The V gene's germline CDR1 is SGHRS and CDR2 YFSETQ. Trimming stripped 2 bases from V and 5 bases from J, with 13 bases between. CDR3 length: 15 residues. The CDR3 spells CASSLQLYSTGELFF. The DNA of the CDR3 is TGCGCCAGCAGCTTACAACTATATTCAACCGGGGAGCTGTTTTTT.

This clone appeared once. This chain connects TRBV11-2 to TRBJ2-3, with 7 bases that match TRBD2. The V gene end was trimmed by 6 bases and the J gene end by 6 bases; junction bases not matched to a gene: 12. There are 15 residues in the CDR3. Per the germline V gene, CDR1 is SGHAT and CDR2 is FQNNGV. CDR3 nucleotides: TGTGCCAGCAGGTCAGCGGGGTTTCAAGGGGATACGCAGTATTTT. Amino acids: CASRSAGFQGDTQYF.

The chain is built from TRBV7-2 and TRBJ2-7, with D possibly matching TRBD1 (6 bases). This CDR3 region has 15 residues. Germline V gene lookup returns CDR1 SGHTA and CDR2 FQGNSA. V was cut by 5 bases and J by 4 bases, with 18 bases left in between. The CDR3 reads CASSATPGVFYEQYF. The CDR3, as DNA: TGTGCCAGCAGCGCCACTCCAGGGGTCTTTTACGAGCAGTACTTC.

The V call is TRBV15, the J call TRBJ2-3, with TRBD1 matching 11 bases. The length of the CDR3 is 15 residues. Unmatched junction bases numbered 4, after V lost 6 bases and J lost 2 bases. Germline assignment: CDR1 LNHNV and CDR2 YYDKDF (reference sequence). This CDR3 is CATSRTGGPTDTQYF. The CDR3 coding sequence is TGTGCCACCAGTCGGACAGGGGGCCCCACAGATACGCAGTATTTT.

V and J are TRBV30 and TRBJ1-1; D remains ambiguous. The ends were cut back, 3 bases at V and 2 bases at J, with 10 bases in the middle. There are 13 residues in the CDR3. Germline V gene data show CDR1 as GTSNPN and CDR2 as SVGIG (reference sequence). The CDR3 spells CAWSLGFNTEAFF. The DNA for the CDR3 is TGTGCCTGGAGCTTGGGCTTCAACACTGAAGCTTTCTTT.

This clone was detected only a few times. The chain has TRBV19 and TRBJ1-6; D unclear. Germline CDR1 and CDR2: LNHDA and SQIVND (reference sequence). V was pared by 3 bases and J by 8 bases, with 14 bases between. CDR3 length: 15 residues. In DNA, the CDR3 is TGTGCCAGTAGTATTTTTACGGCGGTGGATTCACCCCTCCACTTT. It codes for CASSIFTAVDSPLHF.

The rearrangement joins TRBV9 to TRBJ2-4, with TRBD2 matching over 7 bases. The ends lost 3 bases at V and 6 bases at J; junction bases unmatched: 3. CDR3 length: 13 residues. The germline gives CDR1 SGDLS, CDR2 YYNGEE. The chain's CDR3 is CASSGGLSNIQYF. The CDR3 DNA reads TGTGCCAGCAGCGGGGGACTATCAAACATTCAGTACTTC.

This clone showed up just a few times. The CDR3 loop is CASSQDYRSSGTDTQYF. The DNA for the CDR3 is TGTGCCAGCAGCCAAGATTATCGTTCCAGCGGCACAGATACGCAGTATTTT. The V call is TRBV3-1 (or the pseudogene TRBV3-2), the J call TRBJ2-3; D call uncertain. Trimming removed 0 bases from V and 1 base from J, with 14 bases in between. This CDR3 is 17 amino acids long. CDR1 and CDR2 from the germline V gene are LGHDT and YNNKEL (reference sequence).

CDR3 amino acids: CASSTGDSGSGNTIYF. The CDR3 DNA reads TGTGCCAGTAGTACGGGGGACTCCGGCTCTGGAAACACCATATATTTT. The chain joins TRBV19 to TRBJ1-3, with a possible D match to TRBD1 (5 bases). Germline V lookup: CDR1 LNHDA, CDR2 SQIVND (reference sequence). The CDR3 has 16 residues. The V end lost 4 bases, the J end lost 0 bases, and 13 bases lay between the germline ends.

This clone was seen a handful of times. DNA for the CDR3: TGTGCCACCAACGCGATAACACCAGGGAAACAGCCCCAGCATTTT. Residues: CATNAITPGKQPQHF. This sequence joins TRBV18 and TRBJ1-5, with D tentatively TRBD1 (5 bases). V was shortened by 10 bases and J by 7 bases, with 23 bases between the two germline ends. CDR3 length: 15 residues. Germline V gene sequence: CDR1 KGHSH, CDR2 LQKENI.

V gene TRBV2 combines with J gene TRBJ1-1, with TRBD1 matching 7 bases. V lost 6 bases, J lost 6 bases, and 7 bases stayed unmatched. CDR3 size: 13 residues. Germline values: CDR1 SNHLY, CDR2 FYNNEI. Here the CDR3 DNA reads TGTGCCAGCAGCGAGACAGGGATCTCTGAAGCTTTCTTT. Its protein is CASSETGISEAFF.

V gene TRBV5-4 combines with J gene TRBJ1-2; D is possibly TRBD1 (5 bases). Germline V gene data show CDR1 as SGHNT and CDR2 as YYREEE (reference sequence). The CDR3 length is 13 residues. V was shortened by 7 bases and J by 6 bases, with 16 bases between the two germline ends. The CDR3 sequence is CASRPPGTDGYTF. The DNA of the CDR3 is TGTGCCAGCCGGCCCCCGGGGACTGATGGCTACACCTTC. Using reference TRBV5-4 and TRBJ1-2 for the parts outside the CDR3, the full variable domain is ETGVTQSPTHLIKTRGQQVTLRCSSQSGHNTVSWYQQALGQGPQFIFQYYREEENGRGNFPPRFSGLQFPNYSSELNVNALELDDSALYLCASRPPGTDGYTFGSGTRLTVV.

This clone was observed a single time. The chain is built from TRBV7-9 and TRBJ1-2; 7 positions match TRBD1. V trimming: 8 bases; J trimming: 2 bases; junction bases outside the gene matches: 5. The germline gives CDR1 SEHNR, CDR2 FQNEAQ (reference sequence). There are 13 residues in the CDR3. The CDR3, as DNA: TGTGCCAGCGGCCCGGGACAGAACTATGGCTACACCTTC. Its protein product is CASGPGQNYGYTF.

V and J are TRBV4-1 and TRBJ2-1; D call uncertain. V was clipped by 0 bases and J by 3 bases, with 6 bases between them. The germline V gene has CDR1 MGHRA and CDR2 YSYEKL. The CDR3 is 14 amino acids. The CDR3 nucleotides read TGCGCCAGCAGCCAAGATAATAGCTACAATGAGCAGTTCTTC. Translating gives CASSQDNSYNEQFF.

The V and J genes are TRBV3-1 (or the pseudogene TRBV3-2) and TRBJ2-7; possibly TRBD2 for D (5 bases). V lost 1 base and J lost 2, with 12 bases in between. Germline V gives CDR1 LGHDT, CDR2 YNNKEL (reference sequence). This CDR3 region has 15 residues. The CDR3 coding sequence is TGTGCCAGCAGCCAAGGGTGGCAGAGGGCCTACGAGCAGTACTTC. This codes for CASSQGWQRAYEQYF.

The chain joins TRBV5-6 to TRBJ1-4, with 9 bases aligning to TRBD1. The V and J ends lost 3 bases and 7 bases, in that order; junction bases with no gene match: 4. CDR1 and CDR2 (germline): SGHDT, YYEEEE. The CDR3 has 14 amino acids. The CDR3 here is CASSSTGGGEKLFF. In nucleotides, the CDR3 is TGTGCCAGCAGCTCAACAGGGGGCGGTGAAAAACTGTTTTTT.

The V and J genes are TRBV3-1 (or the pseudogene TRBV3-2) and TRBJ1-2, with 8 bases identical to TRBD1. From germline, CDR1 is LGHDT and CDR2 YNNKEL (reference sequence). Trimming at V came to 3 bases and at J to 5 bases, leaving 8 bases not matched to a gene. The CDR3 consists of 15 residues. CDR3 in DNA: TGTGCCAGCAGCCAGCCGGGACAGGTAACATATGGCTACACCTTC. The encoded protein is CASSQPGQVTYGYTF.

As DNA, the CDR3 is TGTGCCAGCAGTGACGGGATAACAGTGAACACTGAAGCTTTCTTT. The encoded protein is CASSDGITVNTEAFF. This chain uses TRBV6-1 with TRBJ1-1; D uncertain. Trimming took off 3 bases at V and 0 bases at J, with 11 bases between the two ends. From germline, CDR1 is MNHNS and CDR2 SASEGT. The CDR3 runs to 15 residues.

The sample holds a few counts of this clone. The chain recombines TRBV7-9 with TRBJ1-1; D is ambiguous. With 1 base removed from V and 1 base from J, the gap between germline ends came to 7 bases. Germline lookup yields CDR1 SEHNR and CDR2 FQNEAQ (reference sequence). The CDR3 runs to 14 residues. In DNA form, the CDR3 reads TGTGCCAGCAGCTTAGTACCAGGGAACACTGAAGCTTTCTTT. As protein: CASSLVPGNTEAFF.

The CDR3 is CASSQLLASDTQYF. The CDR3 DNA follows: TGCGCCAGCAGCCAATTACTAGCTTCGGATACGCAGTATTTT. The rearrangement joins TRBV4-1 to TRBJ2-3; maybe TRBD2 (6 bases). The CDR3 has 14 amino acids. V was trimmed by 2 bases and J by 6 bases, leaving 12 bases between them. The germline V gene encodes CDR1 MGHRA and CDR2 YSYEKL.

The V call is TRBV19, the J call TRBJ1-2; maybe TRBD1 (5 bases). CDR1 is LNHDA, CDR2 SQIVND, per germline (reference sequence). V was cut by 8 bases and J by 0 bases, with 7 bases left in between. The CDR3 contains 12 residues. The CDR3 region is CASVQANYGYTF. CDR3 DNA sequence: TGTGCCAGTGTACAGGCTAACTATGGCTACACCTTC.

This clone came up a few times. The chain links TRBV27 to TRBJ2-3; 8 positions agree with TRBD2. V shed 1 base and J 8 bases; nucleotides not matched to a gene: 14. Germline V gives CDR1 MNHEY, CDR2 SMNVEV (reference sequence). This CDR3 spans 17 amino acids. CDR3 bases: TGTGCCAGCAGTTTATGGGGGACTAGGGTCCCGGCGGGTACGCAGTATTTT. Translating gives CASSLWGTRVPAGTQYF.